These T cell receptor beta chains were read from a single sample in a study of glioma-infiltrating T cells. Via MiXCR, TCRdb re-called the multiplex PCR reads, giving one row per CDR3 protein. The sample lists approximately 100,000 distinct CDR3 sequences, 20% to 30% occurring once. The sample comprised glioma tissue, nonneoplastic brain tissue, or PBMCs (not recorded which). The origin of the receptors is a human donor with low-grade glioma or glioblastoma, undergoing nonglioma brain surgery, or in good health (not recorded which). Each CDR3 is given with its conserved first and last residue. Each record gives: D gene, clone size, CDR3 length, V gene, J gene, CDR3 DNA, CDR3 protein. The D gene is left open where the match is weak. Clone size is stated in some rows and not others, as once, few, many or a class when expanded.

TRBD1	NA	13	TRBV6-2/TRBV6-3	TRBJ2-7	TGTGCCAGCAGTTGGTCAGGGGGCTACGAGCAGCACTTC	CASSWSGGYEQHF
TRBD1	many	15	TRBV29-1	TRBJ2-3	TGCAGCGTTTCCGGGACAGGGTATAGCACAGATACGCAGTATTTT	CSVSGTGYSTDTQYF
NA	few	16	TRBV12-3/TRBV12-4	TRBJ2-5	TGTGCCAGCAGCCGCCTCCCTCCGGGACCCCAAGAGACCCAGTACTTC	CASSRLPPGPQETQYF
NA	many	12	TRBV30	TRBJ2-7	TGTGCCTGGAGTGTACTAGACGGGGCCCACAACTTC	CAWSVLDGAHNF
NA	many	15	TRBV6-1	TRBJ2-7	TGTGCCAGCAGTGTACAAACAGGTTACCTCTACGAGCAGTACTTC	CASSVQTGYLYEQYF
NA	many	15	TRBV4-3	TRBJ2-5	TGCGCCAGCAGCCAAGATGTAGACCTCCAAGAGACCCAGTACTTC	CASSQDVDLQETQYF
TRBD1	many	13	TRBV28	TRBJ1-1	TGTGCCAGCAGTACTCAGGGGGGGACTGAAGCTTTCTTT	CASSTQGGTEAFF
TRBD1	many	16	TRBV11-2	TRBJ2-7	TGTGCCAGCAGCCGTAATATAGGGACAGGGAACTACGAGCAGTACTTC	CASSRNIGTGNYEQYF
NA	NA	12	TRBV5-1	TRBJ1-2	TGCGCCAGCAGCTTGGGCACCTATGGCTACACCTTC	CASSLGTYGYTF
NA	many	15	TRBV7-2	TRBJ1-1	TGTGCCAGCAGTTCTAAGATGAGGAGCGACACTGAAGCTTTCTTT	CASSSKMRSDTEAFF
NA	many	14	TRBV4-1	TRBJ2-2	TGCGCCAGCAGCCACGGGAGCATTTCCGGGGAGCTGTTTTTT	CASSHGSISGELFF
NA	many	15	TRBV15	TRBJ2-7	TGTGCCACCAGCAGAGATCTGGTCGTTGCCTACGAGCAGTACTTC	CATSRDLVVAYEQYF
TRBD2	many	17	TRBV27	TRBJ2-1	TGTGCCAGCAGTTTGTACTTTAGCGGGAGATCCTACAATGAGCAGTTCTTC	CASSLYFSGRSYNEQFF
TRBD2	many	15	TRBV19	TRBJ2-1	TGTGCCAGTAGTACCCTAGCGGGGGGCTACAATGAGCAGTTCTTC	CASSTLAGGYNEQFF
TRBD2	few	16	TRBV4-1	TRBJ2-5	TGCGCCAGCAAAAAACCGGGGCTAGCGGATCAAGAGACCCAGTACTTC	CASKKPGLADQETQYF
TRBD1	NA	14	TRBV27	TRBJ1-1	TGTGCCAGCAGTCGACAGGGGGCGGTCACTGAAGCTCTCTTT	CASSRQGAVTEALF
TRBD1	many	14	TRBV28	TRBJ1-1	TGTGCCAGTCTCAGGGGGGGGGCGAACACTGAAGCTTTCTTT	CASLRGGANTEAFF
NA	NA	12	TRBV7-9	TRBJ1-2	TGTGCCAGCAGTGCCCGGGACTATAACTACACCTTC	CASSARDYNYTF
NA	many	15	TRBV19	TRBJ2-1	TGTGCCAGTAGGGGAGCGGCTCTCCCGGTGAATGAGCAGTTCTTC	CASRGAALPVNEQFF
NA	few	13	TRBV6-1	TRBJ2-1	TGTGCCAGCAGTGTCCAGTCGCTAAATGAGCAGTTCTTC	CASSVQSLNEQFF
TRBD1	many	16	TRBV28	TRBJ2-7	TGTGCCAGCAGTTCGGTGACAGGGGGAACAACCTACGAGCAGTACTTC	CASSSVTGGTTYEQYF
NA	many	10	TRBV19	TRBJ1-4	TGTGCCAGTGCAAATGGACGACTGTTTTTT	CASANGRLFF
NA	many	15	TRBV7-8	TRBJ1-1	TGTGCCAGCAGCTTGGCGGACAGAGGCGACCCTGAAGCTTTCTTT	CASSLADRGDPEAFF
TRBD2	many	15	TRBV6-1	TRBJ2-3	TGTGCCAGCAGTCTGGGCGGGGGGCGCGGAGATACGCAGTATTTT	CASSLGGGRGDTQYF
TRBD2	NA	17	TRBV28	TRBJ2-5	TGTGCCAGCAGTTTATCCCGGACTAGCGGGCCCCAAGAGACCCAGTACTTC	CASSLSRTSGPQETQYF
TRBD2	many	15	TRBV7-2	TRBJ2-1	TGTGCCAGCAGGGGGTCTAGCGGGAGATACAATGAGCAGTTCTTC	CASRGSSGRYNEQFF
NA	many	14	TRBV10-3	TRBJ2-7	TGTGCCATCAGTCCAAAGGAGGGGACCTACGAGCAGTACTTC	CAISPKEGTYEQYF
NA	many	14	TRBV10-3	TRBJ2-7	TGTGCCATCAGTGAGTCCCCCGCTACCTACGAGCAGTACTTC	CAISESPATYEQYF
TRBD1	many	14	TRBV9	TRBJ1-2	TGTGCCAGCAGCGACTCGGACAGGCCCTATGGCTACACCTTC	CASSDSDRPYGYTF
NA	many	15	TRBV2	TRBJ1-5	TGTGCCAGCACCCTGAGATCAGGGGGCAATCAGCCCCAGCATTTT	CASTLRSGGNQPQHF
NA	many	14	TRBV18	TRBJ1-1	TGTGCCAGCCTAGAAGGACAGAGCGTCTCTGAAGCTTTCTTT	CASLEGQSVSEAFF
NA	many	14	TRBV6-5	TRBJ2-3	TGTGCCAGCAGTTACCGGTGGGGCCCAGATACGCAGTATTTT	CASSYRWGPDTQYF
TRBD2	many	14	TRBV6-2/TRBV6-3	TRBJ2-7	TGTGCCTCCTATAGCGGGAGGGGAGGCCACGAGCAGTACTTC	CASYSGRGGHEQYF
NA	many	15	TRBV6-4	TRBJ2-3	TGTGCCAGCAGTGACCGGGTTCCACACACAGATACGCAGTATTTT	CASSDRVPHTDTQYF
NA	many	16	TRBV7-2	TRBJ1-1	TGTGCCAGCAGCTGGGGCGCAGGGGTAGTGAACACTGAAGCTTTCTTT	CASSWGAGVVNTEAFF
NA	NA	15	TRBV3-1	TRBJ1-5	TGTGCCAGCAGCCCTTGGGAGGGAAGCAATCAGCCCCAGCATTTT	CASSPWEGSNQPQHF
NA	NA	15	TRBV9	TRBJ2-3	TGTGCCAGCAGCGTAGAGGCCAGCGCCTCGGATACGCAGTATTTT	CASSVEASASDTQYF
TRBD1	few	15	TRBV10-3	TRBJ1-5	TGTGCCATCAGTGATGAAGGACAGGGATATCAGCCCCAGCATTTT	CAISDEGQGYQPQHF
NA	NA	18	TRBV6-2/TRBV6-3	TRBJ2-1	TGTGCCAGCAGTTACGGGCTGACAGGCGGTATGGTCCACAATGAGCAGTTCTTC	CASSYGLTGGMVHNEQFF
NA	many	11	TRBV20-1	TRBJ2-7	TGCAGTGCTAGAAGGGGCCACGAGCAGTACTTC	CSARRGHEQYF
NA	many	15	TRBV7-2	TRBJ1-1	TGTGCCAGCAGCTTAGCGGGGCGCATGAACACTGAAGCTTTCTTT	CASSLAGRMNTEAFF
TRBD1	NA	14	TRBV6-1	TRBJ2-5	TGTGCCGGCAGCCTAGGACAGGCACAAGAGACCCAGTACTTC	CAGSLGQAQETQYF
NA	many	16	TRBV2	TRBJ2-1	TGTGCCACCCCGGGCCGGGACCAGGCCGCCTACAATGAGCAGTTCTTC	CATPGRDQAAYNEQFF
TRBD1	NA	13	TRBV20-1	TRBJ1-1	TGCAGTGCTACCCCGGACAGGGGAGGTGAAGCTTTCTTT	CSATPDRGGEAFF
NA	many	15	TRBV28	TRBJ2-1	TGTGCCAGCGGACGGGTCCGGGACTCACATAATGAGCAGTTCTTC	CASGRVRDSHNEQFF